The clone carrying this T cell receptor (beta chain) was recorded many times. TCRdb fed the 5' RACE reads into MiXCR, producing one record per CDR3 protein. The table shows about 110,000 distinct CDR3 sequences, with about an eighth occurring only once. The CDR3 is made up of 14 amino acids. V was pared by 6 bases and J by 5 bases, with 16 bases between. Germline V gene data show CDR1 as SQVTM and CDR2 as ANQGSEA. The data originate from a study of early T cells in non-severe SARS-CoV-2 infection. The chain recombines TRBV29-1 with TRBJ2-2, with D maybe TRBD2 (6 bases). This TCR was sampled from an adult who was a healthcare worker with PCR-confirmed SARS-CoV-2 infection or an uninfected control (not recorded which). The sample was whole blood. The CDR3 DNA sequence: TGCAGCGTCTCAGCGGCGGGACGGACCGGGGAGCTGTTTTTT. Amino acids: CSVSAAGRTGELFF.